A single sample gave rise to the 23 T cell receptor beta chains below, sequenced in a study of PD-L1 blockade in urothelial cancer (dated by TCRdb to 2016 to 2017). Libraries were built with the immunoSEQ multiplex PCR assay. This is the immuneACCESS table as TCRdb keeps it, with only in-frame sequences that have V and J called. A part of the clones is gone; compared with another copy, unresolved V genes explain less than half, and the rest is unexplained. The sample table contains approximately 50,000 clones; only one count was recorded for about 80% of them. The ten most abundant clones make up roughly 2.9% of the sample. The intended sense of this specimen's time point label: pretreatment peripheral blood. The material sequenced was PBMCs, taken around atezolizumab (anti-PD-L1) treatment. These receptors all stem from a man aged 70 or older with urothelial cancer.

DNA for the CDR3: TGTGCCAGCAGAGCGGGCGGGGAGCTGTTTTTT. Its protein is CASRAGGELFF. The J gene is TRBJ2-2, the V gene TRBV9; weak D call: TRBD2 (6 bases). Germline V CDR1 and CDR2: SGDLS, YYNGEE. The length of the CDR3 is 11 residues. Trimming cost V 5 bases and J 7 bases, with 6 bases left between them.

This clone was recorded only once. The chain links TRBV5-1 to TRBJ2-3; TRBD1 agrees at 7 bases. Germline V CDR1 and CDR2: SGHRS, YFSETQ. This CDR3 comprises 15 residues. V trimming: 2 bases; J trimming: 4 bases; junction bases outside the gene matches: 7. In DNA, the CDR3 is TGCGCCAGCAGCTTAACAGGGGCGTCAGCAGATACGCAGTATTTT. The encoded protein is CASSLTGASADTQYF.

The chain is built from TRBV28 and TRBJ2-1; D is perhaps TRBD2 (6 bases). The CDR3 length is 13 residues. Germline V CDR1 and CDR2: MDHEN, SYDVKM. Trimming cost V 7 bases and J 10 bases, with 17 bases left between them. The CDR3 DNA reads TGTGCCAGCAAGGGTAGCGGCCGAGAGGAGCAGTTCTTC. This codes for CASKGSGREEQFF.

A remark on this clone: The junction departs from the called germline gene at one end, perhaps through a read error. The V call is TRBV28, the J call TRBJ2-2, with 8 bases fitting TRBD1. Looked up from germline, CDR1 is MDHEN and CDR2 is SYDVKM. The CDR3 consists of 15 residues. In nucleotides, the CDR3 is TGTGCCAGCATCCAGGGGGCAGGGAACGCCGGGGAGCTGTTTTTT. This sequence encodes CASIQGAGNAGELFF.

J is TRBJ2-2 and V is TRBV7-6, with a weak D call TRBD1 (6 bases). V was trimmed by 5 bases and J by 1 base, leaving 8 bases between them. CDR3 size: 14 residues. Germline V gene sequence: CDR1 SGHVS, CDR2 FNYEAQ. The CDR3 loop is CASSLQGNTGELFF. The CDR3 DNA is TGTGCCAGCAGCCTACAGGGGAACACCGGGGAGCTGTTTTTT. The variable domain in full, with the rest retrieved from reference TRBV7-6 and TRBJ2-2, is GAGVSQSPRYKVTKRGQDVALRCDPISGHVSLYWYRQALGQGPEFLTYFNYEAQQDKSGLPNDRFSAERPEGSISTLTIQRTEQRDSAMYRCASSLQGNTGELFFGEGSRLTVL.

The V gene is TRBV18, the J gene TRBJ2-1; 9 nucleotides agree with TRBD2. The length of the CDR3 is 15 residues. Germline V gives CDR1 KGHSH, CDR2 LQKENI. With 3 bases clipped from V and 9 bases from J, the junction kept 9 bases outside the gene matches. CDR3 region: CASSPDQREAGEQFF. DNA for the CDR3: TGTGCCAGCTCACCGGACCAGCGGGAGGCCGGTGAGCAGTTCTTC.

The chain couples TRBV19 to TRBJ2-3; possibly TRBD2 for D (6 bases). Germline V lookup: CDR1 LNHDA, CDR2 SQIVND (reference sequence). V was pared by 4 bases and J by 3 bases, with 14 bases between. The CDR3 has 15 amino acids. The CDR3 is CASSTYGSPTDTQYF. The DNA of the CDR3 is TGTGCCAGTAGTACTTACGGGAGTCCGACAGATACGCAGTATTTT.

The chain joins TRBV18 to TRBJ1-3; a weak D match, TRBD1 (6 bases). Trimming left V 6 bases short and J 4 bases short, with 10 bases between. Germline loops: CDR1 KGHSH, CDR2 LQKENI. The CDR3 consists of 13 residues. The CDR3 region has the DNA TGTGCCAGCTCGGCGGACAGAGGAAACACCATATATTTT. Translated: CASSADRGNTIYF.

This chain uses TRBV19 with TRBJ2-1; 13 bases are a match to TRBD2. The V and J ends lost 7 bases and 7 bases, in that order; junction bases with no gene match: 10. The V gene's germline CDR1 is LNHDA and CDR2 SQIVND (reference sequence). The CDR3 loop spans 16 amino acids. The CDR3 DNA follows: TGTGCCAGTATTTCACTAGCGGGGGGGATGGTTAATGAGCAGTTCTTC. It codes for CASISLAGGMVNEQFF.

The chain is built from TRBV18 and TRBJ1-3; 7 bases line up with TRBD1. Germline CDR1 and CDR2: KGHSH and LQKENI. This CDR3 contains 16 residues. The J segment lost 0 bases and the V segment lost 2 bases, leaving 4 bases of the junction unmatched. The CDR3 loop reads CASSPGQANSGNTIYF. The DNA of the CDR3 is TGTGCCAGCTCACCAGGACAGGCAAACTCTGGAAACACCATATATTTT.

The rearrangement joins TRBV19 to TRBJ2-7, with 13 nucleotides matching TRBD2. Germline lookup yields CDR1 LNHDA and CDR2 SQIVND (reference sequence). The CDR3 loop spans 17 amino acids. With V trimmed by 4 bases and J by 2 bases, 8 bases remained unmatched. CDR3 in amino acids: CASSTPSTSGGTYEQYF. The CDR3 bases are TGTGCCAGTAGTACCCCCTCGACTAGCGGGGGGACCTACGAGCAGTACTTC. Full variable domain (rest looked up from reference TRBV19 and TRBJ2-7): DGGITQSPKYLFRKEGQNVTLSCEQNLNHDAMYWYRQDPGQGLRLIYYSQIVNDFQKGDIAEGYSVSREKKESFPLTVTSAQKNPTAFYLCASSTPSTSGGTYEQYFGPGTRLTVT.

This rearrangement joins TRBV7-9 to TRBJ1-1; TRBD1 is a possible D gene (5 bases). V lost 5 bases and J 0 bases, leaving 13 bases between the germline ends. Germline values: CDR1 SEHNR, CDR2 FQNEAQ (reference sequence). CDR3 size: 15 residues. CDR3: CASSPPGQMNTEAFF. Here the CDR3 DNA reads TGTGCCAGCAGCCCACCCGGACAAATGAACACTGAAGCTTTCTTT. Looking up the rest from reference TRBV7-9 and TRBJ1-1 gives the full variable domain: DTGVSQNPRHKITKRGQNVTFRCDPISEHNRLYWYRQTLGQGPEFLTYFQNEAQLEKSRLLSDRFSAERPKGSFSTLEIQRTEQGDSAMYLCASSPPGQMNTEAFFGQGTRLTVV.

The chain is built from TRBV6-6 and TRBJ1-1; D is unresolved. The CDR3 length is 12 residues. Per germline, CDR1 MNHNY and CDR2 SVGAGI (reference sequence). V lost 7 bases and J 7 bases, leaving 13 bases between the germline ends. The CDR3 loop reads CASTQRSGEAFF. The CDR3 region has the DNA TGTGCCAGCACCCAACGGTCCGGTGAAGCTTTCTTT.

The chain joins TRBV5-1 to TRBJ2-1; 7 bases are a match to TRBD2. The trim removed 5 bases at V and 7 bases at J, leaving 12 bases unmatched. Per the germline V gene, CDR1 is SGHRS and CDR2 is YFSETQ. This CDR3 has 15 residues. CDR3 loop: CASREVTTGGNEQFF. The CDR3 bases are TGCGCCAGCAGGGAGGTTACTACCGGGGGGAATGAGCAGTTCTTC. The whole variable domain, remainder taken from reference TRBV5-1 and TRBJ2-1, is KAGVTQTPRYLIKTRGQQVTLSCSPISGHRSVSWYQQTPGQGLQFLFEYFSETQRNKGNFPGRFSGRQFSNSRSEMNVSTLELGDSALYLCASREVTTGGNEQFFGPGTRLTVL.

The chain joins TRBV7-3 to TRBJ2-5; 9 nucleotides line up with TRBD1. The CDR3 consists of 14 residues. Germline assignment: CDR1 SGHTA and CDR2 FQGTGA. The V gene end was trimmed by 5 bases and the J gene end by 5 bases; junction bases not matched to a gene: 6. CDR3 in amino acids: CASSPGTGSETQYF. The CDR3 DNA is TGTGCCAGCAGCCCCGGGACAGGGAGCGAGACCCAGTACTTC.

The chain employs TRBV5-1 and TRBJ2-5; perhaps TRBD1 as D (5 bases). Germline values: CDR1 SGHRS, CDR2 YFSETQ. Between the trimmed V and J ends, which lost 4 bases and 4 bases, there was a span of 14 bases. There are 14 residues in the CDR3. CDR3 sequence: CASSKSGQAETQYF. CDR3 in DNA: TGCGCCAGCAGCAAGTCAGGGCAGGCAGAGACCCAGTACTTC.

The chain has TRBV5-4 and TRBJ2-7; 9 bases agree with TRBD1. With V trimmed by 4 bases and J by 7 bases, 12 bases remained unmatched. Germline V gene data show CDR1 as SGHNT and CDR2 as YYREEE (reference sequence). This CDR3 contains 15 residues. The CDR3 here is CASSRTRQGDSEQYF. The DNA of the CDR3 is TGTGCCAGCAGCCGAACCCGACAGGGGGACTCGGAGCAGTACTTC.

The chain uses TRBV5-6 and TRBJ1-2; D gene uncertain. Per the germline V gene, CDR1 is SGHDT and CDR2 is YYEEEE. The V end was cut by 4 bases, the J end by 7 bases, with 14 bases between. There are 13 residues in the CDR3. The CDR3 DNA sequence: TGTGCCAGCAGCCCCGGACGACGGGGTGGCTACACCTTC. Translated: CASSPGRRGGYTF.

This clone was detected once. The chain joins TRBV19 to TRBJ1-1; D unclear. Germline-derived CDR1 and CDR2 are LNHDA and SQIVND (reference sequence). V was trimmed by 1 base and J by 0 bases, leaving 9 bases between them. The CDR3 totals 15 residues. The CDR3 nucleotides are TGTGCCAGTAGTATAGCGTTCCGGTTGAACACTGAAGCTTTCTTT. Translating it yields CASSIAFRLNTEAFF.

This clone showed up just once. The CDR3, as DNA: TGTGCCAGCAGTTTTACCTCATTAACAGGGGTGGGCTATGGCTACACCTTC. Its protein product is CASSFTSLTGVGYGYTF. This chain uses TRBV27 with TRBJ1-2, with TRBD1 matching 7 bases. Germline V gene data show CDR1 as MNHEY and CDR2 as SMNVEV (reference sequence). The CDR3 is 17 amino acids. Trimming at V came to 3 bases and at J to 4 bases, leaving 14 bases not matched to a gene.

This clone was counted a few times. The CDR3 DNA reads as TGTGCCTGGAGGCCTCTATTACGGAACACTGAAGCTTTCTTT. Its translation: CAWRPLLRNTEAFF. The chain is built from TRBV30 and TRBJ1-1; D remains ambiguous. V was trimmed by 3 bases and J by 1 base, leaving 12 bases between them. Germline CDR1 is GTSNPN and CDR2 is SVGIG (reference sequence). The CDR3 contains 14 residues.

This chain uses TRBV4-2 with TRBJ2-3, with 8 bases identical to TRBD1. This CDR3 is 17 amino acids long. V gave up 2 bases and J gave up 4 bases; unmatched junction bases: 11. Germline V CDR1 and CDR2: LGHNA, YNFKEQ. The CDR3 DNA follows: TGTGCCAGCAGCCAAAACCCAGGGGCAGGGGGCGCAGATACGCAGTATTTT. This encodes CASSQNPGAGGADTQYF.

The chain uses TRBV29-1 and TRBJ1-1; TRBD1 aligns across 10 bases. V was clipped by 6 bases and J by 2 bases; unmatched bases: 3. This CDR3 region has 13 residues. Looked up from germline, CDR1 is SQVTM and CDR2 is ANQGSEA. CDR3 bases: TGCAGCGTCGGGACAGGGGATAACACTGAAGCTTTCTTT. This codes for CSVGTGDNTEAFF.